Listed below are T cell receptor beta chains from one sample, sequenced in a study of graft-versus-host responses after intestinal transplantation. Clones were sequenced by immunoSEQ multiplex PCR, and TCRdb holds only the in-frame ones, with some missing. Found here are around 12,000 clones, approximately 93% of them singletons; the top ten hold approximately 4.8%. The specimen was PBMCs, collected about 37 months after intestinal transplantation. These TCRs come from a human patient who received an intestinal transplant, so some T cells may come from the graft donor. Both conserved end residues are part of each CDR3. The D gene is left open where the match is weak. The size of a clone is reported for some rows only, either as once, few or many, or as a class for expanded clones.

V gene	J gene	D gene	clone size	CDR3 DNA	CDR3 protein
TRBV6-1	TRBJ2-7	.	.	TGTGCCAGCAGTAATCCAGATACCTACGAGCAGTACTTC	CASSNPDTYEQYF
TRBV6-5	TRBJ2-1	TRBD2	.	TGTGCCAGCACCCAGGACCCCCGGGGGGGGGTGCAGTTCTTC	CASTQDPRGGVQFF
TRBV28	TRBJ2-7	TRBD1	once	TGTGCCAGCAGTTACTTGGACAGGGGCCACGAGCAGTACTTC	CASSYLDRGHEQYF
TRBV11-2	TRBJ2-7	TRBD1	.	TGTGCCAGCAGCTTACGAAACGGACAGGGGGTTACCCTCTACGAGCAGTACTTC	CASSLRNGQGVTLYEQYF
TRBV6-5	TRBJ1-5	.	.	TGTGCCAGCAGTTACTCGGAGGATGTTGGGCCCCAGCATTTT	CASSYSEDVGPQHF
TRBV19	TRBJ1-3	.	.	TGTGCCAGTAGTATGGGGGTCAGCTACTCTGGAAACACCATATATTTT	CASSMGVSYSGNTIYF
TRBV9	TRBJ2-2	.	.	TGTGCCAGCAGCGTAGAAATTAACACCGGGGAGCTGTTTTTT	CASSVEINTGELFF
TRBV11-3	TRBJ2-5	.	.	TGTGCCAGCAGCCCAGCGAGACTATCCCAGTACTTC	CASSPARLSQYF
TRBV11-3	TRBJ2-1	TRBD1	.	TGTGCCAGCAGCTTAGGGACAGGGGTGTACAATGAGCAGTTCTTC	CASSLGTGVYNEQFF
TRBV5-5	TRBJ1-5	TRBD1	.	TGTGCCAGCAGCTTGTGGACAGGGATGGATCAGCCCCAGCATTTT	CASSLWTGMDQPQHF
TRBV4-1	TRBJ2-5	TRBD1	.	TGCGCCAGCAGCCCCCGGGACAGCCAAGAGACCCAGTACTTC	CASSPRDSQETQYF
TRBV6-5	TRBJ2-3	.	.	TGTGCCAGCAGTTACATGGGCCGGAGCACAGATACGCAGTATTTT	CASSYMGRSTDTQYF
TRBV10-1	TRBJ1-4	.	.	TGCGCCAGGGAGGCAGGGTCTGGAGGGGATAATGAAAAACTGTTTTTT	CAREAGSGGDNEKLFF
TRBV4-2	TRBJ1-1	.	.	TGTGCCAGCTCCCGGGGGCTATCGGGGAGGTTGACTGAAGCTTTCTTT	CASSRGLSGRLTEAFF
TRBV7-2	TRBJ2-3	.	.	TGTGCCAGCAGCACACAGGGAGGTACGCAGTATTTT	CASSTQGGTQYF
TRBV29-1	TRBJ2-2	.	.	TGCAGCGTTTCATCGTGGACCGGGGAGCTGTTTTTT	CSVSSWTGELFF
TRBV7-8	TRBJ1-3	.	.	TGTGCCAGCAGCGCCGCCCTTGGGGGGGGAAACACCATATATTTT	CASSAALGGGNTIYF
TRBV27	TRBJ1-1	.	.	TGTGCCAGCAGTTTAAGGCAGCGCTTGAACACTGAAGCTTTCTTT	CASSLRQRLNTEAFF
TRBV4-2	TRBJ2-7	TRBD1	once	TGTGCCAGCAGCCCCGGACAGGTTACGAGCTCCTACGAGCAGTACTTC	CASSPGQVTSSYEQYF
TRBV2	TRBJ2-3	.	.	TGTGCCAGCAGTGAAAAGGGGTGGGCAGATACGCAGTATTTT	CASSEKGWADTQYF
TRBV5-5	TRBJ1-2	TRBD1	.	TGTGCCAGCAGCTACCAGGGACAGGGCTATGGCTACACCTTC	CASSYQGQGYGYTF
TRBV9	TRBJ2-5	TRBD2	.	TGTGCCAGCAGCGCCGGGGGGGGGACCCAGTACTTC	CASSAGGGTQYF
TRBV6-9	TRBJ1-1	.	.	TGTGCCAGCAGTTACGAAGGAGGTTGGGCCACTGAAGCTTTCTTT	CASSYEGGWATEAFF
TRBV5-6	TRBJ1-3	.	.	TGTGCCAGCAGAAGACAAAACTCTGGAAACACCATATATTTT	CASRRQNSGNTIYF
TRBV5-1	TRBJ1-2	TRBD1	.	TGCGCCAGCAGCCCCGGGACAGGGGCGAACTATGGCTACACCTTC	CASSPGTGANYGYTF
TRBV7-8	TRBJ1-4	.	.	TGTGCCAGCAGCTTAGAGGGGTGGGGTAATGAAAAACTGTTTTTT	CASSLEGWGNEKLFF
TRBV9	TRBJ1-2	.	.	TGTGCCAGCAGCCTGTTGGGCGGGAACTATGGCTACACCTTC	CASSLLGGNYGYTF
TRBV7-9	TRBJ1-2	TRBD1	.	TGTGCCAGCAGCATCGACAGGGAGGATGGCTACACCTTC	CASSIDREDGYTF
TRBV6-1	TRBJ1-5	.	.	TGTGCCAGCAGTCATCAAGGGCAGCCCCAGCATTTT	CASSHQGQPQHF
TRBV2	TRBJ2-3	TRBD1	.	TGTGCCAGCAACCGAGATACAGGGGGAGATACGCAGTATTTT	CASNRDTGGDTQYF
TRBV28	TRBJ1-5	.	.	TGTGCCAGCAGTTTTTTCACAAATCAGCCCCAGCATTTT	CASSFFTNQPQHF
TRBV11-2	TRBJ2-7	TRBD1	once	TGTGCCAGCAGCTTAGGGTCCCCGGGACAGAATTACGAGCAGTACTTC	CASSLGSPGQNYEQYF
TRBV5-1	TRBJ1-1	.	.	TGCGCCAGCAGCGGGGAACAGCCGAACACTGAAGCTTTCTTT	CASSGEQPNTEAFF
TRBV4-1	TRBJ1-2	.	.	TGCGCCAGCAGCCAAGATGGAGGGTACGCGGGCGGCTACACCTTC	CASSQDGGYAGGYTF
TRBV7-8	TRBJ1-5	.	once	TGTGCCAGCAGCTTAGAAAGCAATAGCAATCAGCCCCAGCATTTT	CASSLESNSNQPQHF
TRBV11-2	TRBJ1-2	.	.	TGTGCCAGCAGCTTAGAGTCCGGGGGGCTCGGCTACACCTTC	CASSLESGGLGYTF
TRBV19	TRBJ2-5	.	.	TGTGCCAGTAGTATAGACGGGCAAGAGTACCAAGAGACCCAGTACTTC	CASSIDGQEYQETQYF
TRBV11-1	TRBJ2-7	.	.	TGTGCCAGCAGCTTAGTCCCCACCTCAGGTGCCTACGAGCAGTACTTC	CASSLVPTSGAYEQYF
TRBV9	TRBJ1-5	.	few	TGTGCCAGCAGTGACACCGACAATCAGCCCCAGCATTTT	CASSDTDNQPQHF
TRBV19	TRBJ1-1	.	.	TGTGCCAGTAGTATCCCCCGGATTATGAACACTGAAGCTTTCTTT	CASSIPRIMNTEAFF
TRBV4-2	TRBJ1-3	.	once	TGTGCCAGCAGCCAAGAAAGGGGGGGTTGCTCTGGAAACACCATATATTTT	CASSQERGGCSGNTIYF
TRBV6-5	TRBJ1-1	.	.	TGTGCCAGCACGAGGCGGGGCCGAAGGGGGGAAGCTTTCTTT	CASTRRGRRGEAFF
TRBV7-2	TRBJ1-1	.	.	TGTGCCAGCAGCTTAAGGTTTCAGGGCACTGAAGCTTTCTTT	CASSLRFQGTEAFF
TRBV6-5	TRBJ2-7	.	.	TGTGCCAGCACACCCTCTTACTCCTACGAGCAGTACTTC	CASTPSYSYEQYF
TRBV27	TRBJ1-5	.	.	TGTGCCAGCAGTCCAGGGTTTAGCAATCAGCCCCAGCATTTT	CASSPGFSNQPQHF
TRBV14	TRBJ1-2	.	.	TGTGCCAGCAGCCATACACGGGGGGGATCTGAAGGCTACACCTTC	CASSHTRGGSEGYTF
TRBV19	TRBJ2-7	.	once	TGTGCCAGTAGTTCCCCGGGACACTCCTACGAGCAGTACTTC	CASSSPGHSYEQYF
TRBV5-6	TRBJ2-2	.	.	TGTGCCAGCAGCAGACAGGTGGGCGGGGAGCTGTTTTTT	CASSRQVGGELFF
TRBV7-9	TRBJ1-2	.	.	TGTGCCAGCAGCCCCCCGCCCCGCCTGAGCGGCTACACCTTC	CASSPPPRLSGYTF
TRBV18	TRBJ1-6	.	.	TGTGCCAGCTCAGCCGGGGGTGATAATTCACCCCTCCACTTT	CASSAGGDNSPLHF
TRBV14	TRBJ2-2	.	.	TGTGCCAGCAGCCGGATTACGGGGGGCCAGGGCGGGGAGCTGTTTTTT	CASSRITGGQGGELFF
TRBV6-5	TRBJ1-1	.	once	TGTGCCAGCAGTTCCCGAACAGGGACTGAAGCTTTCTTT	CASSSRTGTEAFF
TRBV21-1	TRBJ1-6	.	.	TGTGCCAGCAGCAATTACGCAGATTCACCCCTCCACTTT	CASSNYADSPLHF
TRBV20-1	TRBJ1-2	.	.	TGCAGTGCCACAGGGAACGGCTACACCTTC	CSATGNGYTF
TRBV6-4	TRBJ1-1	.	.	TGTGCCAGCAGTGATGGCCCATTCTCTGAAGCTTTCTTT	CASSDGPFSEAFF